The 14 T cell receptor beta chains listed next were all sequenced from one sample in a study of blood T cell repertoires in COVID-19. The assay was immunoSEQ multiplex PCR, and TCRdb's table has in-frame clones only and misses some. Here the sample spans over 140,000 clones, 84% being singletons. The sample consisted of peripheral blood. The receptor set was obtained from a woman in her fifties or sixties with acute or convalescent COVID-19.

The CDR3 bases are TGTGCCAGCAGCCGAAATTCAGGGGGCTTCGGGACCGGGGAGCTGTTTTTT. Translating gives CASSRNSGGFGTGELFF. V is TRBV11-2 and J is TRBJ2-2, with 8 bases fitting TRBD1. Germline V gene lookup returns CDR1 SGHAT and CDR2 FQNNGV. The CDR3 consists of 17 residues. The J segment lost 5 bases and the V segment lost 5 bases, leaving 13 bases of the junction unmatched.

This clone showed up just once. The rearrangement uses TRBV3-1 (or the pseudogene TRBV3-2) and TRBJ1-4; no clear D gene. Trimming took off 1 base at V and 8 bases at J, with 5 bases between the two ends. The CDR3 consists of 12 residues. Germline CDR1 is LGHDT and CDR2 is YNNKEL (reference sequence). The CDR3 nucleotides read TGTGCCAGCAGCCAAGGCCGGGAAAAACTGTTTTTT. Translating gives CASSQGREKLFF.

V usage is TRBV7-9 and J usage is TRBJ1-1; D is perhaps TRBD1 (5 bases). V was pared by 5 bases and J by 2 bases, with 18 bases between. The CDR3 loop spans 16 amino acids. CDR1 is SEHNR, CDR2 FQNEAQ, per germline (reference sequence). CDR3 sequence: CASSLRQLLINTEAFF. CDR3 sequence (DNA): TGTGCCAGCAGCCTAAGACAGCTCTTAATTAACACTGAAGCTTTCTTT. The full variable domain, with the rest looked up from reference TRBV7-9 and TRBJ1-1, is DTGVSQNPRHKITKRGQNVTFRCDPISEHNRLYWYRQTLGQGPEFLTYFQNEAQLEKSRLLSDRFSAERPKGSFSTLEIQRTEQGDSAMYLCASSLRQLLINTEAFFGQGTRLTVV.

Here the CDR3 reads CASSKTGTSSYNEQFF. CDR3 in DNA: TGTGCCAGCAGTAAAACCGGGACTAGCTCCTACAATGAGCAGTTCTTC. The V and J genes are TRBV2 and TRBJ2-1, with 8 bases fitting TRBD2. With V trimmed by 5 bases and J by 0 bases, 6 bases remained unmatched. The CDR3 sequence is 16 residues long. CDR1 and CDR2 from the germline V gene are SNHLY and FYNNEI.

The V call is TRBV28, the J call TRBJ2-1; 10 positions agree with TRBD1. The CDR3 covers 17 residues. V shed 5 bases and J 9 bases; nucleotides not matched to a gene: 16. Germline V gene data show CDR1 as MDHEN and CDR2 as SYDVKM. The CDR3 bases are TGTGCCAGCAGTCCTACCGGGACAGGGGCCCTAGGGAGTGAGCAGTTCTTC. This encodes CASSPTGTGALGSEQFF.

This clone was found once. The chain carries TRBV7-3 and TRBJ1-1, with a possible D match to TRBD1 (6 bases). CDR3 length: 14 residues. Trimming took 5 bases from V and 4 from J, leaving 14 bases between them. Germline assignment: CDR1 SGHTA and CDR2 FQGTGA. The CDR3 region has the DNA TGTGCCAGCAGCCCCACGGGGGGCTTCACTGAAGCTTTCTTT. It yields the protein CASSPTGGFTEAFF.

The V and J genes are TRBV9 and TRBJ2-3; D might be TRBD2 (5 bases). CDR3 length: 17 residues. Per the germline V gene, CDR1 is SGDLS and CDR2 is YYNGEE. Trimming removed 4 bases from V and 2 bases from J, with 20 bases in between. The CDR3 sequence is CASSPSGNPTNTDTQYF. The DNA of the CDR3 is TGTGCCAGCAGCCCTTCGGGGAACCCTACTAACACAGATACGCAGTATTTT.

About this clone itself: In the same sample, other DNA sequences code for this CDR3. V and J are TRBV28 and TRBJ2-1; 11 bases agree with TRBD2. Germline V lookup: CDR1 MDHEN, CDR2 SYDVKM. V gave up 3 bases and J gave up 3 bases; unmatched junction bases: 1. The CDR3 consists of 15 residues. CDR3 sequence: CASSFGTSGYNEQFF. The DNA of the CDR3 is TGTGCCAGCAGTTTTGGGACTAGCGGCTACAATGAGCAGTTCTTC. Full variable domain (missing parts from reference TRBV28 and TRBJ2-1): DVKVTQSSRYLVKRTGEKVFLECVQDMDHENMFWYRQDPGLGLRLIYFSYDVKMKEKGDIPEGYSVSREKKERFSLILESASTNQTSMYLCASSFGTSGYNEQFFGPGTRLTVL.

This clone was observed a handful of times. The CDR3 coding sequence is TGTGCCAGCAGTGTACTTGACAGGTTCAATGAGCAGTTCTTC. This encodes CASSVLDRFNEQFF. The gene calls are TRBV2 and TRBJ2-1, with D tentatively TRBD1 (6 bases). The CDR3 is 14 amino acids. CDR1 and CDR2 from the germline V gene are SNHLY and FYNNEI. Trimming pared 4 bases from V and 6 bases from J, leaving 13 bases between.

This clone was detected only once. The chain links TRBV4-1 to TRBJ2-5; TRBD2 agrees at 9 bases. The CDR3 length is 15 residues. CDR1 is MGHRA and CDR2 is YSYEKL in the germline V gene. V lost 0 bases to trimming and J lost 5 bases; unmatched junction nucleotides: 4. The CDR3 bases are TGCGCCAGCAGCCAAGAGCGCGGGAGGGATGAGACCCAGTACTTC. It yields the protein CASSQERGRDETQYF.

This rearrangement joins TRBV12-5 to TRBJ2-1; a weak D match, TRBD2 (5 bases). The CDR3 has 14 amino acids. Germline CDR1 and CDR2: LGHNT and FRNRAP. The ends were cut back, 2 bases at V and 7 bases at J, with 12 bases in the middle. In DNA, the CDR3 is TGTGCTAGTGGTTTGTCAGCTAGCACAAATGAGCAGTTCTTC. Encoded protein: CASGLSASTNEQFF.

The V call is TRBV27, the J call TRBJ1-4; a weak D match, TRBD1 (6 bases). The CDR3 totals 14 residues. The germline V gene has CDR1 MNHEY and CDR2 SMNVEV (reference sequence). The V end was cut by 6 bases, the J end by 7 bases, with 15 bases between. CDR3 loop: CASSQTGISEKLFF. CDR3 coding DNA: TGTGCCAGCAGCCAAACAGGGATTTCTGAAAAACTGTTTTTT.

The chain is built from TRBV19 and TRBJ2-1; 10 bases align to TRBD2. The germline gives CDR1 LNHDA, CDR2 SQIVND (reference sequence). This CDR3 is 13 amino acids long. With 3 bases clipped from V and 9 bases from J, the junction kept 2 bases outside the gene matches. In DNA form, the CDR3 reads TGTGCCAGTAGTATCGCTAGCGGGGGTGAGCAGTTCTTC. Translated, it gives CASSIASGGEQFF.

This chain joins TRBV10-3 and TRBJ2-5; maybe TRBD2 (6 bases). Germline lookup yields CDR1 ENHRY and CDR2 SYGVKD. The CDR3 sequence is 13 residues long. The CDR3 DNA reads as TGTGCGATACGAATGGGGGGCCAAGAGACCCAGTACTTC. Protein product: CAIRMGGQETQYF.